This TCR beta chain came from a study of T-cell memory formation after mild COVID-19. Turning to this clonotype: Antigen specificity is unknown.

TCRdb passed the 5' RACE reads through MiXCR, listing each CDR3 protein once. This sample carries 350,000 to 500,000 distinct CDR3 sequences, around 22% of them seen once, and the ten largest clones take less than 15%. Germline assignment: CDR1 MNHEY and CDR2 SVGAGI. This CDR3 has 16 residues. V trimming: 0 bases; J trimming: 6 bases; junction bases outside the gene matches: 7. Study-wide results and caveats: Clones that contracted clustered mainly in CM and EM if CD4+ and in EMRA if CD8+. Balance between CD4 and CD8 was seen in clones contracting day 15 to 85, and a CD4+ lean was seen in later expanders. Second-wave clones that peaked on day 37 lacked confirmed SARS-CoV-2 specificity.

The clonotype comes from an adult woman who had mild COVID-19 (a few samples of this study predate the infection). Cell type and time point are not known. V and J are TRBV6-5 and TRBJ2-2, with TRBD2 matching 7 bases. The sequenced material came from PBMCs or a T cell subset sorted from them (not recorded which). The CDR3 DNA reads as TGTGCCAGCAGTTACTCGATGGGGGGGGGACCCGGGGAGCTGTTTTTT. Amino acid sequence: CASSYSMGGGPGELFF.